Listed below are T cell receptor beta chains from one sample, sequenced in a study of shared clonotypes between healthy human individuals. The table came from immunoSEQ multiplex PCR; TCRdb's copy has only in-frame clones and leaves some out. The sample shows some 2.1 million clones, 85% to 95% of them seen only once. Sequencing was done on a sample of naive CD8+ T cells sorted from blood. These TCRs come from a man between 18 and 35 years old in good health. The CDR3 runs from the conserved cysteine through the conserved F or W. D genes are given only for firm matches. Size is stated for part of the rows, as once, few or many counts, or as a class when the clone is expanded.

V gene	J gene	clone size	D gene	CDR3 DNA	CDR3 protein
TRBV5-1	TRBJ2-7	once	NA	TGCGCCAGCAGCTTGGGACTTTTCTCTAGGGGCTCCTACGAGCAGTACTTC	CASSLGLFSRGSYEQYF
TRBV27	TRBJ2-5	NA	NA	TGTGCCAGCAGTTGGGCAGGGGATGATGGGACCCAGTACTTC	CASSWAGDDGTQYF
TRBV6-5	TRBJ1-6	NA	TRBD1	TGTGCCAGCAGTTCCCTGGGACAGGGCAGTTCACCCCTCCACTTT	CASSSLGQGSSPLHF
TRBV30	TRBJ1-1	NA	NA	TGTGCCTGGAGTCAGAGTACTGAAGCTTTCTTT	CAWSQSTEAFF
TRBV10-2	TRBJ2-7	NA	NA	TGCGCCAGCAGTGAAGGGGCCGAGCAGTACTTC	CASSEGAEQYF
TRBV4-1	TRBJ2-6	NA	NA	TGCGCCAGCAGCCAAGAGGGCACCTCTGGGGCCAACGTCCTGACTTTC	CASSQEGTSGANVLTF
TRBV4-3	TRBJ2-7	NA	TRBD2	TGCGCCAGCAGCATGACCTTAGCGGGAGGGCCCTCCTACGAGCAGTACTTC	CASSMTLAGGPSYEQYF
TRBV6-4	TRBJ2-7	NA	NA	TGTGCCAGCAAGTTATATCCCGGGGGCAGCTCCTACGAGCAGTACTTC	CASKLYPGGSSYEQYF
TRBV28	TRBJ2-7	NA	NA	TGTGCCAGCAGTTTCACGGGTGTCCGATACGAGCAGTACTTC	CASSFTGVRYEQYF
TRBV27	TRBJ2-1	NA	NA	TGTGCCAGCAGTTTAAGGGGGACCGTAAGGAATGAGCAGTTCTTC	CASSLRGTVRNEQFF
TRBV6-1	TRBJ2-6	NA	NA	TGTGCCAGCGATCTATCAGGGGGGGCCAACGTCCTGACTTTC	CASDLSGGANVLTF
TRBV6-1	TRBJ2-5	once	NA	TGTGCCAGCCCCTCGGTGAACCAAGAGACCCAGTACTTC	CASPSVNQETQYF
TRBV5-1	TRBJ2-5	NA	TRBD1	TGCGCCAGCAGCACCCCGGGACAGGGGTCCCAAGAGACCCAGTACTTC	CASSTPGQGSQETQYF
TRBV19	TRBJ2-1	NA	TRBD2	TGTGCCAGTAGTAGAAGACTAGCGGGAGTTAATGAGCAGTTCTTC	CASSRRLAGVNEQFF
TRBV4-1	TRBJ2-1	NA	TRBD2	TGCGCCAGCAGCCCCGTGGGACTAGCGTTCTACAATGAGCAGTTCTTC	CASSPVGLAFYNEQFF
TRBV25-1	TRBJ1-2	NA	TRBD1	TGTGCCAGCAGTGGAGGGGACAGGGATTATGGCTACACCTTC	CASSGGDRDYGYTF
TRBV2	TRBJ2-7	NA	NA	TGTGCCAGCAGGGAGATACAGGGTCCCTACGAGCAGTACTTC	CASREIQGPYEQYF
TRBV7-2	TRBJ2-7	NA	TRBD2	TGTGCCAGCAGCTTGTACAGTGACGGACTAGCGGCCGAGCAGTACTTC	CASSLYSDGLAAEQYF
TRBV2	TRBJ2-7	NA	NA	TGTGCCAGCAGTCTGGGGGTGTCCTCCTACGAGCAGTACTTC	CASSLGVSSYEQYF
TRBV2	TRBJ2-1	once	TRBD1	TGTGCGAGCAGCCCTACAGGGGGCTCCTACAATGAGCAGTTCTTC	CASSPTGGSYNEQFF
TRBV10-2	TRBJ2-7	once	NA	TGCGCCAGCAGTGAGTCAGGGACCGGGTACGAGCAGTACTTC	CASSESGTGYEQYF
TRBV4-1	TRBJ2-1	NA	NA	TGCGCCAGCAGCCAGGGGGGCTCCTACAATGAGCAGTTCTTC	CASSQGGSYNEQFF
TRBV5-4	TRBJ1-1	NA	NA	TGTGCCAGCAGCAAAGACGGGACCGACTGGGGCACTGAAGCTTTCTTT	CASSKDGTDWGTEAFF
TRBV11-2	TRBJ2-3	NA	NA	TGTGCCAGCAGCTTAGATCTCGACCTCCGCGGACCGCAGTATTTT	CASSLDLDLRGPQYF
TRBV11-2	TRBJ1-5	NA	NA	TGTGCCAGCAGCTTAGCTGGTTTCGGGGTCAATCAGCCCCAGCATTTT	CASSLAGFGVNQPQHF
TRBV5-6	TRBJ2-5	NA	NA	TGTGCCAGCAGCTTGGAAGGTAGTGGAGAGACCCAGTACTTC	CASSLEGSGETQYF
TRBV14	TRBJ2-1	NA	TRBD2	TGTGCCAGCAGCCCGGGACTAGAGTATACCCATGAGCAGTTCTTC	CASSPGLEYTHEQFF
TRBV19	TRBJ2-7	NA	NA	TGTGCCAGTAGTCTTAGCGGCAACCCCTACGAGCAGTACTTC	CASSLSGNPYEQYF
TRBV6-6	TRBJ1-1	NA	TRBD1	TGTGCCAGCAGTTACGACAGGGCGAACACTGAAGCTTTCTTT	CASSYDRANTEAFF
TRBV5-1	TRBJ1-1	NA	NA	TGCGCCAGCAGCTTGGATTGGGGTAGCGCTGAAGCTTTCTTT	CASSLDWGSAEAFF
TRBV5-1	TRBJ1-1	NA	NA	TGCGCCAGCCGGGACATAAGTGAGGACACTGAAGCTTTCTTT	CASRDISEDTEAFF
TRBV6-6	TRBJ2-1	NA	NA	TGTGCCAGCAGCTACAACAATGAGCAGTTCTTC	CASSYNNEQFF
TRBV18	TRBJ2-7	NA	NA	TGTGCCAGCTCAGGGCCAGGCCCCTACGAGCAGTACTTC	CASSGPGPYEQYF
TRBV4-3	TRBJ2-7	NA	TRBD2	TGCGCCAGCAGCCAAGATTATGGGGGACTAGCAAGCTCCTACGAGCAGTACTTC	CASSQDYGGLASSYEQYF
TRBV14	TRBJ1-4	NA	NA	TGTGCCAGCAGCCACCTTGCACAGCCGGGGGAAAAACTGTTTTTT	CASSHLAQPGEKLFF
TRBV6-6	TRBJ1-1	NA	TRBD1	TGTGCCAGCAATCCCACAGGGGGCTCTAAAGCTTTCTTT	CASNPTGGSKAFF
TRBV5-5	TRBJ2-7	NA	NA	TGTGCCAGCAGCTTGGTTGTGGGATCGTCCTACGAGCAGTACTTC	CASSLVVGSSYEQYF
TRBV11-3	TRBJ2-3	NA	NA	TGTGCCAGCAGTCGGATCCACACAGATACGCAGTATTTT	CASSRIHTDTQYF
TRBV9	TRBJ2-2	NA	TRBD1	TGTGCCAGCCAAGGACAGGGGAACACCGGGGAGCTGTTTTTT	CASQGQGNTGELFF
TRBV21-1	TRBJ2-7	NA	NA	TGTGCCAGCAGCAAGGACCGGAGGAGGGACTACGAGCAGTACTTC	CASSKDRRRDYEQYF
TRBV9	TRBJ2-7	NA	TRBD2	TGTGCCAGCAGCGCGGACTGGGGAGGGCCGGGCTACGAGCAGTACTTC	CASSADWGGPGYEQYF
TRBV4-1	TRBJ1-2	NA	NA	TGCGCCAGCAGCCAAGATAGGGGACCGACGGGACTGCTCTATGGCTACACCTTC	CASSQDRGPTGLLYGYTF
TRBV7-2	TRBJ2-3	NA	NA	TGTGCCAGCAGCTACGACGGGGCGAGGGCAGATACGCAGTATTTT	CASSYDGARADTQYF
TRBV5-4	TRBJ1-1	NA	NA	TGTGCCAGCAGTGACCCGGCTGGGACAACTAACACTGAAGCTTTCTTT	CASSDPAGTTNTEAFF
TRBV9	TRBJ2-5	NA	NA	TGTGCCAGCAGCGAAAAGACAGGACCCCATGGAGAGACCCAGTACTTC	CASSEKTGPHGETQYF
TRBV21-1	TRBJ2-7	NA	NA	TGTGCCAGCACCAAGGGCCAGGACTACGAGCAGTACTTC	CASTKGQDYEQYF
TRBV6-5	TRBJ2-3	NA	TRBD2	TGTGCCAGCAGTTCGAGACTAGCGGGGCCCACAGATACGCAGTATTTT	CASSSRLAGPTDTQYF
TRBV15	TRBJ1-5	NA	TRBD1	TGTGCCACCAGCAGCGACAGGGGCAATCAGCCCCAGCATTTT	CATSSDRGNQPQHF
TRBV2	TRBJ2-5	NA	TRBD2	TGTGCCAGCTGTTCCGCCTGGGGAGGGGAGACCCAGTACTTC	CASCSAWGGETQYF
TRBV18	TRBJ2-7	NA	TRBD1	TGTGCCAGCTCTCCCCGGGACAGGGCCTACGAGCAGTACTTC	CASSPRDRAYEQYF
TRBV27	TRBJ2-1	NA	NA	TGTGCCAGCTCCCTGGTGGGGGCGTTCAATGAGCAGTTCTTC	CASSLVGAFNEQFF
TRBV10-2	TRBJ1-1	NA	NA	TGCGCCAGCAGTGGGGTTTCCGGGCCGGTGGGTGAAGCTTTCTTT	CASSGVSGPVGEAFF